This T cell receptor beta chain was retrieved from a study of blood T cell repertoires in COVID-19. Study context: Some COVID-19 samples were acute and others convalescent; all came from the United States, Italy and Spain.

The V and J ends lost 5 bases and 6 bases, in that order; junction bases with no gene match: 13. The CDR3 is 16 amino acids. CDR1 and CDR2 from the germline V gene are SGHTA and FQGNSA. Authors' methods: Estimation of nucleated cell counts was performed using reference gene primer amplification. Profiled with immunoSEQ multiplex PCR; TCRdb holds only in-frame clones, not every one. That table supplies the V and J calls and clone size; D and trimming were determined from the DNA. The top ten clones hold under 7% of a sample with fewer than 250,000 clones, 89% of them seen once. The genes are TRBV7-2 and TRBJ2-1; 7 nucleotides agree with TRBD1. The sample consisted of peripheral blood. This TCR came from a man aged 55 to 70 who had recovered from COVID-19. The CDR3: CASSLDRQGRANEQFF. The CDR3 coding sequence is TGTGCCAGCAGCCTGGATAGACAGGGTCGGGCCAATGAGCAGTTCTTC.